Shown below are 7 T cell receptor beta chains from a single sample sequenced in a study of early T cells in non-severe SARS-CoV-2 infection (dated by TCRdb to the early 2020s). To prepare the library, 5' RACE was applied. The reads were generated on a NextSeq 500. TCRdb handled the public reads itself, with Q25 trimming in fastp and clone calling in MiXCR, and kept productive beta chains. Identical CDR3 proteins give one entry, which carries the most common genes and DNA. Counted in this sample were 55,000 to 85,000 distinct CDR3 sequences; about 13% of them appeared once. Of the sample, around 15% is held by the ten largest clones. Sequenced material: whole blood. Receptors were obtained from an adult who was a healthcare worker with PCR-confirmed SARS-CoV-2 infection or an uninfected control (not recorded which).

This clonotype showed up many times. The J gene is TRBJ2-5, the V gene TRBV6-6; TRBD1 or TRBD2 may be the D gene (5 bases each). CDR3 length equals 14 residues. V was trimmed by 8 bases and J by 4 bases, leaving 17 bases between them. CDR1 and CDR2 from the germline V gene are MNHNY and SVGAGI (reference sequence). The CDR3 here is CASAPRGRGETQYF. DNA for the CDR3: TGTGCCAGCGCCCCTAGGGGCCGGGGAGAGACCCAGTACTTC.

About this clonotype itself: No conserved phenylalanine or tryptophan is present at the end of the CDR3, so a read error is the likely explanation. CDR3 in amino acids: CASSQVGRITDTQYL. In DNA, the CDR3 is TGTGCCAGCAGCCAAGTGGGTCGGATTACAGATACGCAGTATTTG. V is TRBV3-1 and J is TRBJ2-3; the D is unclear. Germline CDR1 is LGHDT and CDR2 is YNNKEL (reference sequence). With 1 base removed from V and 3 bases from J, the gap between germline ends came to 11 bases. This CDR3 is 15 amino acids long.

In its sample, this clonotype was seen many times. The chain recombines TRBV7-9 with TRBJ1-6; 9 nucleotides line up with TRBD1. Germline lookup yields CDR1 SEHNR and CDR2 FQNEAQ (reference sequence). After removal of 5 bases from V and 10 bases from J, the junction contained 12 bases not matched to a gene. The CDR3 runs to 16 residues. For the CDR3, the DNA is TGTGCCAGCAGCCCCCCGGGACAGGGTAGTTGGTCACCCCTCCACTTT. This encodes CASSPPGQGSWSPLHF.

In this sample, this clonotype turned up a few times. The V gene is TRBV12-3 or TRBV12-4, the J gene TRBJ1-2; TRBD1 might be the D (6 bases). The CDR3 has 13 residues. Trimming took off 2 bases at V and 8 bases at J, with 12 bases between the two ends. The CDR3 sequence is CASSLRGAVGYTF. CDR3 sequence (DNA): TGTGCCAGCAGTTTAAGGGGGGCGGTCGGCTACACCTTC.

The chain joins TRBV5-1 to TRBJ2-7, with 9 bases aligning to TRBD1. Losses at the gene ends were 4 bases for V and 6 bases for J; bases not matched to a gene: 5. The CDR3 has 13 amino acids. Germline CDR1 is SGHRS and CDR2 is YFSETQ. The CDR3, as DNA: TGCGCCAGCAGCACCACAGGGGGCGGCGAGCAGTACTTC. It is translated as CASSTTGGGEQYF.

There are many counts of this clonotype. V usage is TRBV5-5 and J usage is TRBJ1-1; weak D call: TRBD1 (6 bases). V lost 6 bases, J lost 0 bases, and 9 bases lay in between. The CDR3 extends over 13 amino acids. The germline CDR1 and CDR2 sequences are SGHKS and YYEKEE (reference sequence). CDR3 in amino acids: CASNRGMNTEAFF. CDR3 in DNA: TGTGCCAGCAATAGGGGGATGAACACTGAAGCTTTCTTT.

By share of the sample, this clonotype is medium-sized. The chain recombines TRBV20-1 with TRBJ2-7; tentatively, D is TRBD1 or TRBD2 (5 bases each). This CDR3 is built from 13 residues. Deletions cut 5 bases from V and 4 bases from J, with 15 bases between. Germline loops: CDR1 DFQATT, CDR2 SNEGSKA (reference sequence). The CDR3 nucleotides are TGCAGTGCTCGGGGACGTTCGGATTACGAGCAGTACTTC. It yields the protein CSARGRSDYEQYF.